Listed below are T cell receptor beta chains from one sample, sequenced in a study of T cell responses to AZD1222 COVID-19 vaccine. The table came from immunoSEQ multiplex PCR; TCRdb's copy has only in-frame clones and leaves some out. The sample has more than 80,000 clones, 80% to 90% seen once. The specimen comprised peripheral blood, sampled 28 days after the second AZD1222 dose. The receptors here all came from an adult who received the AZD1222 COVID-19 vaccine. Both conserved end residues are part of each CDR3. The D gene is left open where the match is weak. Size values are once, few and many counts, or a class for expanded clones, and some rows have none.

>TRBJ2-2|TRBV10-3|NA|NA
TGTGCCATACAGGTTCCCCCCCCTCCCGACGGGGAGCTGTTTTTT
CAIQVPPPPDGELFF
>TRBJ1-3|TRBV11-3|TRBD1|NA
TGTGCCAGCAGCGACAGGGGAGAGGCTGGAAACACCATATATTTT
CASSDRGEAGNTIYF
>TRBJ2-7|TRBV2|NA|NA
TGTGCCAGCAGTATCTTACAGATCTACGAGCAGTACTTC
CASSILQIYEQYF
>TRBJ1-3|TRBV5-1|TRBD1|NA
TGCGCCAGCAGCTTGATGACAGGGTCTGGAAACACCATATATTTT
CASSLMTGSGNTIYF
>TRBJ2-7|TRBV28|TRBD2|once
TGTGCCAGCAGTTTAGGACTAGCGGGACTAGACGAGCAGTACTTC
CASSLGLAGLDEQYF
>TRBJ2-6|TRBV27|TRBD1|NA
TGTGCCAGCAGTTTGGACAGGGAGGCTGGGGCCAACGTCCTGACTTTC
CASSLDREAGANVLTF
>TRBJ2-3|TRBV5-1|NA|NA
TGCGCCAGCAGCTGGAACCTAGGGAGCACAGATACGCAGTATTTT
CASSWNLGSTDTQYF
>TRBJ1-3|TRBV5-6|NA|NA
TGTGCCAGCAGTTCGGGATTCGGGACGTGGGGAAACACCATATATTTT
CASSSGFGTWGNTIYF
>TRBJ2-1|TRBV20-1|NA|once
TGCAGTGCTCGGACCTACAATGAGCAGTTCTTC
CSARTYNEQFF
>TRBJ1-1|TRBV5-1|TRBD1|NA
TGCGCCAGCAGCTTGCAACAGGGGGCGTGGGGCACTGAAGCTTTCTTT
CASSLQQGAWGTEAFF
>TRBJ2-1|TRBV4-3|TRBD2|NA
TGCGCCAGCAGCCAAGGCCCAGCGGGGGACCCTTCCTACAATGAGCAGTTCTTC
CASSQGPAGDPSYNEQFF
>TRBJ1-5|TRBV4-3|NA|once
TGCGCCAGCAGCCAAGATTTTACTCAGCCCCAGCATTTT
CASSQDFTQPQHF
>TRBJ1-6|TRBV30|NA|NA
TGTGCCTGGAGGGGGGGGTGGCAGGGAGATAATTCACCCCTCCACTTT
CAWRGGWQGDNSPLHF
>TRBJ2-2|TRBV11-2|NA|NA
TGTGCCAGCAGCTCACGGACCACGAACACCGGGGAGCTGTTTTTT
CASSSRTTNTGELFF
>TRBJ1-1|TRBV4-1|TRBD1|once
TGCGCCAGCAGCCTTATGACAGGGGGGACTGAAGCTTTCTTT
CASSLMTGGTEAFF
>TRBJ2-1|TRBV27|NA|NA
TGTGCCAGCGCCATTAGACCGAAGGGGAACTATGAGCAGTTCTTC
CASAIRPKGNYEQFF